Shown below are 4 T cell receptor beta chains from a single sample sequenced in a study of OX40 agonist ivuxolimab in advanced cancers. TCRdb's table, derived via immunoSEQ multiplex PCR, lists solely in-frame clones and lacks some. Of about 20,000 clones listed, roughly three quarters are singletons. Sequencing was performed on CD4+ or CD8+ T cells sorted from blood, taken in a trial of the OX40 agonist ivuxolimab. These receptors all come from an adult with an advanced solid tumor such as melanoma, head and neck, liver or kidney cancer.

This clone was detected only a few times. The V and J genes are TRBV11-3 and TRBJ2-5, with 10 bases that match TRBD2. Losses at the gene ends were 5 bases for V and 4 bases for J; bases not matched to a gene: 7. Germline lookup yields CDR1 SGHNT and CDR2 YENEEA. The CDR3 extends over 15 amino acids. CDR3 sequence: CASSHGSGGAETQYF. DNA for the CDR3: TGTGCCAGCAGCCATGGCAGCGGGGGGGCAGAGACCCAGTACTTC. Supplemented by reference TRBV11-3 and TRBJ2-5, the full variable domain reads EAGVVQSPRYKIIEKKQPVAFWCNPISGHNTLYWYLQNLGQGPELLIRYENEEAVDDSQLPKDRFSAERLKGVDSTLKIQPAELGDSAVYLCASSHGSGGAETQYFGPGTRLLVL.

The chain links TRBV7-9 to TRBJ2-7, with 12 bases fitting TRBD2. Trimming took 2 bases from V and 7 from J; bases not matched to a gene: 12. CDR1 SEHNR and CDR2 FQNEAQ come from the germline V gene (reference sequence). The CDR3 sequence is 17 residues long. The CDR3 region has the DNA TGTGCCAGCAGCTTACTAGCGGGGGGGCCGGTTAGGGAGGAGCAGTACTTC. This sequence encodes CASSLLAGGPVREEQYF.

The CDR3 is CASRRGGVSYEQYF. In nucleotides, the CDR3 is TGTGCCAGCAGACGCGGGGGGGTTTCCTACGAGCAGTACTTC. V gene TRBV9 combines with J gene TRBJ2-7, with TRBD2 identical over 9 bases. Losses at the gene ends were 5 bases for V and 1 base for J; bases not matched to a gene: 4. In germline, CDR1 is SGDLS, CDR2 YYNGEE. The CDR3 has 14 amino acids.

This clone has only a few counts. The chain combines TRBV11-2 with TRBJ2-7; D not certain. Trimming removed 0 bases at V and 7 bases at J, with 7 bases between. Germline V gene data show CDR1 as SGHAT and CDR2 as FQNNGV. The CDR3 contains 12 residues. The CDR3 region has the DNA TGTGCCAGCAGCTTAGATCAACAAGAGCAGTACTTC. Translated: CASSLDQQEQYF.